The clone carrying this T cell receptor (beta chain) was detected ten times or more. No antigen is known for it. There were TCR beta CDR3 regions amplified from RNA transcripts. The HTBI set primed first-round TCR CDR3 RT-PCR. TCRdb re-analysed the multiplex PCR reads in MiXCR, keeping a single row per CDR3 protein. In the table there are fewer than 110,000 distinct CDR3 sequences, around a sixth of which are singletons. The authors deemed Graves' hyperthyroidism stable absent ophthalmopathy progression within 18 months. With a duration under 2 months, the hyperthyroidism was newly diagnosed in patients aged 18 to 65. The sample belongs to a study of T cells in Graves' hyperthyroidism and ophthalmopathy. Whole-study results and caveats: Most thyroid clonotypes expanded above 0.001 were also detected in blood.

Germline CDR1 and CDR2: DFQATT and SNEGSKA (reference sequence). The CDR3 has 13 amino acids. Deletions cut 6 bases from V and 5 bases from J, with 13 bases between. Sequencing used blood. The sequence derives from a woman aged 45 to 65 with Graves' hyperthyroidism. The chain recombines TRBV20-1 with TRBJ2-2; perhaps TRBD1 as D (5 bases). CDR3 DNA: TGCAGTGCCCTGACAGAGCTTACCGGGGAGCTGTTTTTT. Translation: CSALTELTGELFF.